Below, 10 T cell receptor beta chains from the same sample are listed, as sequenced in a study of T cell responses to AZD1222 COVID-19 vaccine (dated by TCRdb to the early 2020s). Reading the label with the study, this specimen's time point is: baseline before first vaccination. The library was built by means of the immunoSEQ multiplex PCR assay. The table was pulled from immuneACCESS by TCRdb, which kept in-frame rearrangements only. Such tables lose some clones; where checked, under half of the loss comes from unresolved V genes, and the rest has no known cause. The sample records more than 95,000 clones, about 94% of which are singletons. The top ten clones comprise less than 6.5% of the sample. Sequencing was performed on peripheral blood, taken on day 0 of AZD1222 vaccination. The origin of the receptors is an adult in good health.

In this sample, this clone turned up once. V gene TRBV5-1 combines with J gene TRBJ2-7, with D hard to call. This CDR3 has 14 amino acids. V lost 0 bases and J 0 bases, leaving 7 bases between the germline ends. Germline V lookup: CDR1 SGHRS, CDR2 YFSETQ. The CDR3 DNA reads as TGCGCCAGCAGCTTGGCTGGCAGCTCCTACGAGCAGTACTTC. Its protein is CASSLAGSSYEQYF.

This chain links TRBV24-1 with TRBJ2-2; the D gene is possibly TRBD1 (6 bases). CDR1 KGHDR and CDR2 SFDVKD come from the germline V gene. Trimming cost V 7 bases and J 1 base, with 9 bases left between them. The CDR3 covers 14 residues. This CDR3 reads CATRTGQNTGELFF. The CDR3 DNA is TGTGCCACCAGGACAGGCCAGAACACCGGGGAGCTGTTTTTT.

This chain links TRBV4-1 with TRBJ1-3; D is unresolved. Looked up from germline, CDR1 is MGHRA and CDR2 is YSYEKL. This CDR3 comprises 15 residues. V was cut by 0 bases and J by 2 bases, with 8 bases left in between. The DNA for the CDR3 is TGCGCCAGCAGCCAAGACCGCGGTCCTGGAAACACCATATATTTT. Translation gives CASSQDRGPGNTIYF.

The CDR3 nucleotides are TGCGCCAGCAGCTTGGGACGGACAGGGGACGAAAAACTGTTTTTT. The encoded protein is CASSLGRTGDEKLFF. This sequence joins TRBV5-1 and TRBJ1-4; the match to TRBD1 covers 9 bases. V trimming: 0 bases; J trimming: 8 bases; junction bases outside the gene matches: 5. The CDR3 is made up of 15 amino acids. Germline loops: CDR1 SGHRS, CDR2 YFSETQ.

The V and J genes are TRBV5-1 and TRBJ2-5, with unresolved D. V was cut by 0 bases and J by 1 base, with 7 bases left in between. Per the germline V gene, CDR1 is SGHRS and CDR2 is YFSETQ. This CDR3 has 14 amino acids. The CDR3 DNA reads TGCGCCAGCAGCTTGGCTGCATTCCAAGAGACCCAGTACTTC. Translated: CASSLAAFQETQYF.

The chain carries TRBV29-1 and TRBJ2-3, with 7 bases matching TRBD1. Germline values: CDR1 SQVTM, CDR2 ANQGSEA. V trimming: 6 bases; J trimming: 4 bases; junction bases outside the gene matches: 10. CDR3 length: 14 residues. CDR3 bases: TGCAGCGTGGTCGACAGGGCACTTTCAGATACGCAGTATTTT. It specifies CSVVDRALSDTQYF.

V usage is TRBV6-2 or TRBV6-3 and J usage is TRBJ1-3, with D uncertain. Germline assignment: CDR1 MNHEY and CDR2 SVGEGT. V was cut by 0 bases and J by 1 base, with 7 bases left in between. This CDR3 contains 15 residues. This chain's CDR3 is CASSYSTPSGNTIYF. Here the CDR3 DNA reads TGTGCCAGCAGTTACTCGACCCCTTCTGGAAACACCATATATTTT.

The genes are TRBV28 and TRBJ1-2, with D possibly TRBD1 on 5 matching bases. Deletions cut 2 bases from V and 8 bases from J, with 30 bases between. Germline assignment: CDR1 MDHEN and CDR2 SYDVKM. This CDR3 region has 19 residues. In DNA, the CDR3 is TGTGCCAGCAGTTTAGGGGGTTGGCAGGAAAGAGGTGGGTCGGGCGGCTACACCTTC. It encodes CASSLGGWQERGGSGGYTF.

The chain employs TRBV28 and TRBJ2-3; 9 nucleotides line up with TRBD1. Germline values: CDR1 MDHEN, CDR2 SYDVKM. V trimming: 5 bases; J trimming: 0 bases; junction bases outside the gene matches: 3. The CDR3 contains 15 residues. CDR3 nucleotides: TGTGCCAGCAGTCGGGACAGGGCAAGCACAGATACGCAGTATTTT. It specifies CASSRDRASTDTQYF.

This clone is medium-sized. Distinct nucleotide sequences in the sample also encode this CDR3. The rearrangement joins TRBV7-8 to TRBJ2-1; the match to TRBD1 covers 8 bases. The CDR3 covers 16 residues. Germline-derived CDR1 and CDR2 are SGHVS and FQNEAQ. The junction had 4 bases not matched to a gene; V was cut back by 1 base and J by 2 bases. The CDR3 nucleotides are TGTGCCAGCAGCTTAGAGGCAGGGGGCACCTACAATGAGCAGTTCTTC. Residues: CASSLEAGGTYNEQFF.